These 3 T cell receptor beta chains originate from one sample sequenced in a study of beta chain features in type 1 diabetes. Sequencing targeted expressed TCRB transcripts, as all isolated RNA had been reverse transcribed. Repertoires were generated with immunoSEQ multiplex PCR, while TCRdb's copy carries only in-frame clones and drops some. The sample carries 40,000 or so clones, approximately 56% recorded once. Sequenced input: Tregs from blood. The receptors here all came from a woman between 18 and 29 years old in good health.

The gene calls are TRBV5-6 and TRBJ1-4; D is undetermined. This CDR3 has 13 residues. V shed 0 bases and J shed 8 bases, with 8 bases lying between them. Germline CDR1 is SGHDT and CDR2 is YYEEEE. In DNA form, the CDR3 reads TGTGCCAGCAGCTTGGTACAGACGGAAAAACTGTTTTTT. Translation: CASSLVQTEKLFF.

The V gene is TRBV27, the J gene TRBJ2-3, with 10 bases fitting TRBD1. V gave up 6 bases and J gave up 3 bases; unmatched junction bases: 6. Germline CDR1 is MNHEY and CDR2 is SMNVEV (reference sequence). There are 15 residues in the CDR3. The CDR3 here is CASRGGTGVTDTQYF. DNA of the CDR3: TGTGCCAGCAGAGGGGGGACAGGGGTAACAGATACGCAGTATTTT.

The gene calls are TRBV7-9 and TRBJ2-5; no clear D. Between the trimmed V and J ends, which lost 4 bases and 9 bases, there was a span of 12 bases. In germline, CDR1 is SEHNR, CDR2 FQNEAQ (reference sequence). The CDR3 covers 12 residues. CDR3 sequence: CASSSTTRAQYF. The CDR3 DNA reads as TGTGCCAGCAGCTCGACCACCCGGGCCCAGTACTTC.